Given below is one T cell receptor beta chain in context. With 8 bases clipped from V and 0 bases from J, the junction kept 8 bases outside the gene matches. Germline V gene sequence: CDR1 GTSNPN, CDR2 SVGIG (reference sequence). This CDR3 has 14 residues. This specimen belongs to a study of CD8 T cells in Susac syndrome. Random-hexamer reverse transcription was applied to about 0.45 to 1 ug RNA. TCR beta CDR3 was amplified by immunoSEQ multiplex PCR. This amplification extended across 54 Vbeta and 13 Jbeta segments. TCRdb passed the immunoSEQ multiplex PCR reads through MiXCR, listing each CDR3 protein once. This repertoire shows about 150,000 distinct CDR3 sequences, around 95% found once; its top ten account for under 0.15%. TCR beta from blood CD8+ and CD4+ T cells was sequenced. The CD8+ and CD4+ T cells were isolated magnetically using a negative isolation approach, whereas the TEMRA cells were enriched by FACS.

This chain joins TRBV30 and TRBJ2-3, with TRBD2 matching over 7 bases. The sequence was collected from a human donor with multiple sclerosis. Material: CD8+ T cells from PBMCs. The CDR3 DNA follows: TGTGCCACCCCTAGCGGTTCTAGCACAGATACGCAGTATTTT. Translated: CATPSGSSTDTQYF.